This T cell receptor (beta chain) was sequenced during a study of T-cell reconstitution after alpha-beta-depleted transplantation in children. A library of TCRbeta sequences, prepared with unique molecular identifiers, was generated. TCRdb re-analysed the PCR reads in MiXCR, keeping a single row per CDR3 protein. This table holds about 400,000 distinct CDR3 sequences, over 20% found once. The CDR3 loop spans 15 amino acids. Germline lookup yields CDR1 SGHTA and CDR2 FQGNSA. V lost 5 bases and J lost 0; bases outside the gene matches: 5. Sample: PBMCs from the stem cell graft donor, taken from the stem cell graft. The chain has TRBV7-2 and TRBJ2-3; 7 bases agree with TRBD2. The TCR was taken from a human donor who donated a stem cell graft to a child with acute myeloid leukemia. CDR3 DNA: TGTGCCAGCAGCAAAGCGGGGCTTAGCACAGATACGCAGTATTTT. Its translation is CASSKAGLSTDTQYF.